These 24 T cell receptor beta chains originate from one sample sequenced in a study of control samples from healthy donors and cancer patients. Assay: immunoSEQ multiplex PCR; the TCRdb copy retains only in-frame clones and omits some. The sample contains 130,000 or so clones, just under 90% of which appear only once. The sequencing sample was made of PBMCs. The receptors originated from a man aged 50-59 years with head and neck cancer.

In DNA, the CDR3 is TGTGCCCTCCGCCGAAACTTGCGGGAGAGGGACGAGCAGTACTTC. It specifies CALRRNLRERDEQYF. V is TRBV3-1 (or the pseudogene TRBV3-2) and J is TRBJ2-7; the match to TRBD2 covers 7 bases. With V trimmed by 11 bases and J by 5 bases, 18 bases remained unmatched. Germline lookup yields CDR1 LGHDT and CDR2 YNNKEL (reference sequence). The CDR3 runs 15 residues.

This chain uses TRBV5-4 with TRBJ1-1; TRBD1 aligns across 7 bases. The junction had 1 base not matched to a gene; V was cut back by 4 bases and J by 1 base. Per germline, CDR1 SGHNT and CDR2 YYREEE (reference sequence). CDR3 length: 13 amino acids. The CDR3: CASSRTGNTEAFF. In DNA form, the CDR3 reads TGTGCCAGCAGCCGGACAGGGAACACTGAAGCTTTCTTT. Together with reference TRBV5-4 and TRBJ1-1, the CDR3 gives the full variable domain: ETGVTQSPTHLIKTRGQQVTLRCSSQSGHNTVSWYQQALGQGPQFIFQYYREEENGRGNFPPRFSGLQFPNYSSELNVNALELDDSALYLCASSRTGNTEAFFGQGTRLTVV.

This rearrangement joins TRBV3-1 (or the pseudogene TRBV3-2) to TRBJ2-7, with 11 bases matching TRBD2. The CDR3 is 20 amino acids. The germline CDR1 and CDR2 sequences are LGHDT and YNNKEL (reference sequence). The V segment lost 0 bases and the J segment 1 base; nucleotides outside the gene matches: 14. DNA for the CDR3: TGTGCCAGCAGCCAAGAACGGACTAGCGGGTTGCCATACGTTTCCTACGAGCAGTACTTC. This sequence encodes CASSQERTSGLPYVSYEQYF.

This clone was recorded many times. The chain links TRBV7-8 to TRBJ2-5; 11 nucleotides line up with TRBD2. Trimming took 7 bases from V and 2 from J; bases not matched to a gene: 18. CDR3 length equals 19 residues. From germline, CDR1 is SGHVS and CDR2 FQNEAQ. CDR3 DNA: TGTGCCAGCACATATCTTATTTTTATGACTAGCGGGGCTCAAGAGACCCAGTACTTC. Amino acid sequence: CASTYLIFMTSGAQETQYF.

V and J are TRBV12-5 and TRBJ2-1; D possibly matches TRBD1 or TRBD2 (5 bases each). Per germline, CDR1 LGHNT and CDR2 FRNRAP. This CDR3 spans 13 amino acids. V lost 4 bases to trimming and J lost 6 bases, with 10 bases between them. Here the CDR3 DNA reads TGTGCTAGTGGTTCGGGACCTAGCAATGAGCAGTTCTTC. It translates to CASGSGPSNEQFF.

The CDR3 spells CASIGSNNSPLHF. DNA for the CDR3: TGTGCCAGCATCGGGTCAAATAATTCACCCCTCCACTTT. This chain connects TRBV28 to TRBJ1-6; no clear D. The germline V gene has CDR1 MDHEN and CDR2 SYDVKM. The CDR3 runs 13 residues. Deletions cut 7 bases from V and 5 bases from J, with 9 bases between.

The rearrangement joins TRBV5-6 to TRBJ2-7; tentatively, D is TRBD1 or TRBD2 (7 bases each). Trimming left V 3 bases short and J 2 bases short, with 21 bases between. The V gene's germline CDR1 is SGHDT and CDR2 YYEEEE. This CDR3 is built from 17 residues. The CDR3 sequence is CASSSWEGQILPYEQYF. CDR3 bases: TGTGCCAGCAGCTCGTGGGAGGGACAGATACTCCCCTACGAGCAGTACTTC.

V and J are TRBV24-1 and TRBJ1-1; a possible D gene is TRBD1 (6 bases). V shed 8 bases and J shed 0 bases, with 9 bases lying between them. The germline V gene has CDR1 KGHDR and CDR2 SFDVKD. The CDR3 covers 13 residues. DNA of the CDR3: TGTGCCACCAAGGACAGTGTGAACACTGAAGCTTTCTTT. Its translation: CATKDSVNTEAFF.

The chain carries TRBV5-4 and TRBJ2-7; 7 positions match TRBD1. With 4 bases clipped from V and 2 bases from J, the junction kept 3 bases outside the gene matches. The CDR3 loop spans 13 amino acids. CDR1 is SGHNT, CDR2 YYREEE, per germline (reference sequence). The CDR3 loop reads CASSPDRAYEQYF. Here the CDR3 DNA reads TGTGCCAGCAGCCCCGACAGGGCCTACGAGCAGTACTTC.

In nucleotides, the CDR3 is TGTGCCAGCAGCGGGGTGGGCGCGAACACCGGGGAGCTGTTTTTT. It specifies CASSGVGANTGELFF. The rearrangement joins TRBV9 to TRBJ2-2; D not certain. The germline V gene has CDR1 SGDLS and CDR2 YYNGEE. The CDR3 length is 15 residues. With 3 bases removed from V and 0 bases from J, the gap between germline ends came to 9 bases.

V gene TRBV27 combines with J gene TRBJ2-5; D gene unclear. Trimming stripped 4 bases from V and 1 base from J, with 1 base between. Germline-derived CDR1 and CDR2 are MNHEY and SMNVEV (reference sequence). The CDR3 sequence is 11 residues long. CDR3 region: CASSSQETQYF. DNA for the CDR3: TGTGCCAGCAGTTCCCAAGAGACCCAGTACTTC.

The chain employs TRBV6-5 and TRBJ2-1, with 10 bases lining up with TRBD2. With 4 bases clipped from V and 9 bases from J, the junction kept 6 bases outside the gene matches. CDR1 and CDR2 (germline): MNHEY, SVGAGI. The CDR3 covers 14 residues. The CDR3 reads CASSLAGGGPEQFF. The CDR3 DNA follows: TGTGCCAGCAGTTTAGCGGGAGGCGGCCCTGAGCAGTTCTTC.

The V and J genes are TRBV5-1 and TRBJ1-2, with D uncertain. CDR1 is SGHRS and CDR2 is YFSETQ in the germline V gene. Between the trimmed V and J ends, which lost 0 bases and 5 bases, there was a span of 5 bases. The CDR3 totals 12 residues. The CDR3 region has the DNA TGCGCCAGCAGCTTGGATACTTATGGCTACACCTTC. It yields the protein CASSLDTYGYTF. Looking up the rest from reference TRBV5-1 and TRBJ1-2 gives the full variable domain: KAGVTQTPRYLIKTRGQQVTLSCSPISGHRSVSWYQQTPGQGLQFLFEYFSETQRNKGNFPGRFSGRQFSNSRSEMNVSTLELGDSALYLCASSLDTYGYTFGSGTRLTVV.

This clone was recorded only once. The rearrangement links TRBV6-2 or TRBV6-3 to TRBJ2-7; 9 bases agree with TRBD2. V gave up 2 bases and J gave up 6 bases; unmatched junction bases: 8. The CDR3 is 15 amino acids. Germline V lookup: CDR1 MNHEY, CDR2 SVGEGT. DNA for the CDR3: TGTGCCAGCAGTTACGAGCGGGAGGTCGCCCTCGAGCAGTACTTC. Protein: CASSYEREVALEQYF.

This clone appeared once. The rearrangement links TRBV24-1 to TRBJ2-7; 7 positions agree with TRBD2. The CDR3 is made up of 12 amino acids. With 5 bases clipped from V and 5 bases from J, the junction kept 2 bases outside the gene matches. Germline-derived CDR1 and CDR2 are KGHDR and SFDVKD. DNA for the CDR3: TGTGCCACCAGTGGACTAGCAAACGAGCAGTACTTC. It specifies CATSGLANEQYF.

The rearrangement joins TRBV14 to TRBJ2-1; D gene ambiguous. Looked up from germline, CDR1 is SGHDN and CDR2 is FVKESK. V gave up 0 bases and J gave up 0 bases, with 15 bases separating them. This CDR3 spans 18 amino acids. The CDR3 loop reads CASSQDLIRVISYNEQFF. Written as DNA, the CDR3 is TGTGCCAGCAGCCAAGATCTTATCCGGGTCATCTCCTACAATGAGCAGTTCTTC.

The chain is built from TRBV28 and TRBJ1-6, with D unresolved. The V end was cut by 4 bases, the J end by 7 bases, with 11 bases between. There are 14 residues in the CDR3. CDR1 is MDHEN, CDR2 SYDVKM, per germline. In DNA, the CDR3 is TGTGCCAGCAGTTGGTCAGCACCGAATTCACCCCTCCACTTT. It encodes CASSWSAPNSPLHF.

This clone was picked up a small number of times. The V call is TRBV3-1 (or the pseudogene TRBV3-2), the J call TRBJ1-1; D not resolved. V shed 6 bases and J shed 4 bases, with 15 bases lying between them. Germline assignment: CDR1 LGHDT and CDR2 YNNKEL (reference sequence). The CDR3 runs 14 residues. DNA of the CDR3: TGTGCCAGCAGTCTGGGCGGTGAGGGCACTGAAGCTTTCTTT. Its translation: CASSLGGEGTEAFF.

The chain links TRBV19 to TRBJ2-1, with D perhaps given as TRBD1 or TRBD2 (5 bases each). The CDR3 covers 16 residues. Trimming stripped 4 bases from V and 5 bases from J, with 18 bases between. CDR1 and CDR2 from the germline V gene are LNHDA and SQIVND (reference sequence). CDR3 protein: CASSTSYGGVHNEQFF. The DNA for the CDR3 is TGTGCCAGTAGTACCTCTTATGGGGGAGTGCACAATGAGCAGTTCTTC.

This chain links TRBV14 with TRBJ1-4; possible D gene TRBD1, 5 bases. This CDR3 has 15 amino acids. V dropped 3 bases and J dropped 4 bases, with 12 bases sitting between them. Germline CDR1 and CDR2: SGHDN and FVKESK. The CDR3 here is CASSQGQLINEKLFF. The DNA for the CDR3 is TGTGCCAGCAGCCAGGGGCAATTGATTAATGAAAAACTGTTTTTT.

V gene TRBV27 combines with J gene TRBJ2-5; TRBD2 might be the D (7 bases). Trimming removed 2 bases from V and 5 bases from J, with 12 bases in between. Germline CDR1 reads MNHEY; CDR2 reads SMNVEV (reference sequence). The CDR3 runs to 14 residues. The CDR3 nucleotides are TGTGCCAGCAGTTTAAGGGGGGGCGGGGAGACCCAGTACTTC. Protein sequence: CASSLRGGGETQYF.

The V call is TRBV28, the J call TRBJ1-3, with D possibly matching TRBD1 (6 bases). The CDR3 totals 16 residues. Germline CDR1 and CDR2: MDHEN and SYDVKM. Deletions cut 6 bases from V and 5 bases from J, with 20 bases between. This CDR3 reads CASSVEGDGTRNTIYF. Written as DNA, the CDR3 is TGTGCCAGCAGCGTAGAGGGGGACGGCACTAGAAACACCATATATTTT.

The rearrangement joins TRBV18 to TRBJ2-1; 11 positions agree with TRBD2. The ends lost 5 bases at V and 0 bases at J; junction bases unmatched: 12. The CDR3 is 19 amino acids. Germline V lookup: CDR1 KGHSH, CDR2 LQKENI. The CDR3 DNA reads TGTGCCAGCTCAGACAGGTCGCTAGCGGGAGGCATCTCCTACAATGAGCAGTTCTTC. This sequence encodes CASSDRSLAGGISYNEQFF.

A few counts support this clone. The identical CDR3 is also encoded by other nucleotide sequences in the sample. The genes are TRBV28 and TRBJ1-6; the D gene is possibly TRBD1 (5 bases). This CDR3 is built from 14 residues. Germline values: CDR1 MDHEN, CDR2 SYDVKM. The V and J ends lost 5 bases and 8 bases respectively, with 13 bases between them. The DNA of the CDR3 is TGTGCCAGCAGTCTCCGGCAGGGTGATTCACCCCTCCACTTT. Translated: CASSLRQGDSPLHF.